Reported below is one T cell receptor beta chain. Antigen specificity is unknown. This CDR3 is 18 amino acids long. Germline CDR1 SEHNR, CDR2 FQNEAQ (reference sequence). V dropped 7 bases and J dropped 4; count of bases not matched to a gene: 14. The data are from a study of identical twins. Every donor was a healthy Caucasian. Regarding the study as a whole: With abundant cord blood beta clonotypes, insertions were fewer; memory repertoires showed no such pattern. Without tracking the same donors, conclusions rested on cross-sectional statistical analysis.

Each CDR3 protein is one row after TCRdb ran MiXCR on the 5' RACE reads. The table lists 1.5 million to 2 million distinct CDR3 sequences, less than 35% of them singletons. The specimen was cord blood. The TCR sequence derives from a newborn girl in good health. V gene TRBV7-9 combines with J gene TRBJ2-5, with 14 bases that match TRBD2. The CDR3 DNA reads as TGTGCCAGCATAGGCCCCAACAGCGGACTAGCGGGAGGAGAGACCCAGTACTTC. As protein: CASIGPNSGLAGGETQYF.